One and the same sample provided the 24 T cell receptor beta chains below, sequenced in a study of control samples from healthy donors and cancer patients. Only in-frame clones appear in the TCRdb table, and some are missing; sequencing was by immunoSEQ multiplex PCR. The sample holds about 130,000 clones, around 93% seen once. Sequenced material: PBMCs. All receptors derive from a man aged 50-59 years with head and neck cancer.

J is TRBJ1-6 and V is TRBV6-5, with 10 bases lining up with TRBD1. Germline V gene sequence: CDR1 MNHEY, CDR2 SVGAGI. The CDR3 contains 15 residues. Unmatched junction bases numbered 7, after V lost 6 bases and J lost 8 bases. The CDR3: CASRFTGTGDSPLHF. In nucleotides, the CDR3 is TGTGCCAGCAGATTTACCGGGACAGGGGATTCACCCCTCCACTTT.

The chain combines TRBV6-1 with TRBJ1-2; maybe TRBD1 (6 bases). CDR3 length equals 15 residues. The germline V gene has CDR1 MNHNS and CDR2 SASEGT. V dropped 3 bases and J dropped 4 bases, with 15 bases sitting between them. Here the CDR3 reads CASSDETGQSYGYTF. The CDR3 DNA sequence: TGTGCCAGCAGTGATGAGACAGGCCAAAGCTATGGCTACACCTTC.

The CDR3 region has the DNA TGTGCCAGCAGAATAAATGGGGGTTATCAGCCCCAGCATTTT. Translation gives CASRINGGYQPQHF. The rearrangement joins TRBV28 to TRBJ1-5; a possible D gene is TRBD1 (5 bases). The CDR3 covers 14 residues. Germline CDR1 MDHEN, CDR2 SYDVKM. The germline V and J ends were trimmed by 6 bases and 5 bases, with 14 bases remaining between them.

The V call is TRBV13, the J call TRBJ2-6; TRBD2 matches 7 bases. V trimming: 7 bases; J trimming: 0 bases; junction bases outside the gene matches: 3. Germline V gene data show CDR1 as PRHDT and CDR2 as FYEKMQ (reference sequence). The CDR3 runs 15 residues. The CDR3 spells CASNPGGSGANVLTF. DNA for the CDR3: TGTGCCAGCAACCCGGGAGGCTCTGGGGCCAACGTCCTGACTTTC.

V usage is TRBV5-1 and J usage is TRBJ2-7, with 8 positions matching TRBD1. V was clipped by 4 bases and J by 1 base; unmatched bases: 4. The CDR3 runs to 14 residues. Germline V gene lookup returns CDR1 SGHRS and CDR2 YFSETQ. CDR3 nucleotides: TGCGCCAGCAGCCCCGGGACAGGTTCCTACGAGCAGTACTTC. This codes for CASSPGTGSYEQYF.

The chain carries TRBV6-1 and TRBJ2-7; D is perhaps TRBD1 or TRBD2 (6 bases each). From germline, CDR1 is MNHNS and CDR2 SASEGT. V lost 3 bases and J 7 bases, leaving 19 bases between the germline ends. The CDR3 consists of 15 residues. The CDR3 region is CASSEPLRGRGEQYF. The CDR3 DNA reads TGTGCCAGCAGTGAGCCGCTCAGGGGTCGGGGGGAGCAGTACTTC.

The chain joins TRBV5-1 to TRBJ2-7; maybe TRBD2 (6 bases). V lost 7 bases, J lost 3 bases, and 17 bases lay in between. The CDR3 has 14 residues. CDR1 is SGHRS, CDR2 YFSETQ, per germline. This CDR3 is CASSRGLGVYEQYF. CDR3 nucleotide sequence: TGCGCCAGCTCGCGGGGTCTTGGGGTCTACGAGCAGTACTTC.

This clone was seen only once. V usage is TRBV2 and J usage is TRBJ2-7; D is possibly TRBD1 or TRBD2 (5 bases each). The CDR3 is made up of 13 amino acids. Germline loops: CDR1 SNHLY, CDR2 FYNNEI. The V end was cut by 6 bases, the J end by 3 bases, with 12 bases between. CDR3 protein: CASSRDGHYEQYF. The CDR3 nucleotides read TGTGCCAGCAGCCGGGACGGCCACTACGAGCAGTACTTC.

The chain carries TRBV14 and TRBJ2-3; 7 nucleotides match TRBD2. Looked up from germline, CDR1 is SGHDN and CDR2 is FVKESK. The CDR3 covers 14 residues. With 4 bases clipped from V and 6 bases from J, the junction kept 7 bases outside the gene matches. CDR3 loop: CASSPGGVGDTQYF. In nucleotides, the CDR3 is TGTGCCAGCAGCCCGGGGGGAGTGGGGGATACGCAGTATTTT.

This clone has a handful of counts. This chain uses TRBV11-2 with TRBJ2-5, with 7 bases aligning to TRBD1. CDR1 is SGHAT, CDR2 FQNNGV, per germline. Trimming took 2 bases from V and 5 from J; bases not matched to a gene: 8. The CDR3 has 15 amino acids. Here the CDR3 DNA reads TGTGCCAGCAGCTTACCCGGGACAGCTTGGGAGACCCAGTACTTC. It translates to CASSLPGTAWETQYF.

The CDR3 is CSVEDHGKGYTF. Here the CDR3 DNA reads TGCAGCGTTGAAGATCATGGAAAGGGCTACACCTTC. V usage is TRBV29-1 and J usage is TRBJ1-2; D ambiguous. V gave up 0 bases and J gave up 8 bases, with 10 bases separating them. This CDR3 is built from 12 residues. Germline V gene sequence: CDR1 SQVTM, CDR2 ANQGSEA.

This rearrangement joins TRBV7-9 to TRBJ2-1; a weak D match, TRBD2 (6 bases). V was trimmed by 7 bases and J by 4 bases, leaving 8 bases between them. Per the germline V gene, CDR1 is SEHNR and CDR2 is FQNEAQ (reference sequence). The CDR3 length is 12 residues. This CDR3 is CASTGVYNEQFF. The CDR3 DNA is TGTGCCAGCACGGGGGTGTACAATGAGCAGTTCTTC.

The chain joins TRBV9 to TRBJ2-5, with D possibly TRBD2 on 6 matching bases. This CDR3 is 14 amino acids long. The V end was cut by 3 bases, the J end by 2 bases, with 11 bases between. Germline V lookup: CDR1 SGDLS, CDR2 YYNGEE. CDR3 amino acids: CASSAGGTQETQYF. The CDR3 nucleotides read TGTGCCAGCAGCGCCGGGGGTACACAAGAGACCCAGTACTTC.

The V and J genes are TRBV30 and TRBJ1-4; D is unresolved. The CDR3 is 14 amino acids. The germline V gene encodes CDR1 GTSNPN and CDR2 SVGIG (reference sequence). Trimming stripped 1 base from V and 5 bases from J, with 11 bases between. This CDR3 is CAWSGIQTNEKLFF. CDR3 sequence (DNA): TGTGCCTGGAGTGGAATACAGACGAATGAAAAACTGTTTTTT.

This sequence joins TRBV5-8 and TRBJ1-6; D possibly corresponds to TRBD1 (5 bases). The V gene lost 4 bases and the J gene lost 8 bases, with 16 bases spanning the gap. This CDR3 spans 15 amino acids. Germline assignment: CDR1 SGHTS and CDR2 YDEGEE. The CDR3 region is CASSPGRGVYSPLHF. CDR3 nucleotides: TGTGCCAGCAGCCCCGGACGGGGGGTATATTCACCCCTCCACTTT.

This rearrangement joins TRBV6-4 to TRBJ2-1, with D uncertain. The germline V gene encodes CDR1 MRHNA and CDR2 SNTAGT. The ends were cut back, 9 bases at V and 0 bases at J, with 18 bases in the middle. The CDR3 runs 16 residues. This CDR3 is CARDSCDMFSYNEQFF. CDR3 nucleotides: TGTGCCAGGGATTCCTGTGATATGTTCTCCTACAATGAGCAGTTCTTC.

The genes are TRBV7-2 and TRBJ2-5; 11 nucleotides agree with TRBD2. The germline V gene encodes CDR1 SGHTA and CDR2 FQGNSA. This CDR3 region has 16 residues. V shed 1 base, J shed 4 bases, and the junction held 5 bases outside the gene matches. CDR3 DNA sequence: TGTGCCAGCAGCTTAGGACTAGCGGGGACGTTAGAGACCCAGTACTTC. Protein product: CASSLGLAGTLETQYF.

The chain is built from TRBV6-1 and TRBJ1-2; D unclear. V dropped 1 base and J dropped 3 bases, with 12 bases sitting between them. The CDR3 contains 15 residues. CDR1 and CDR2 (germline): MNHNS, SASEGT. The CDR3 nucleotides are TGTGCCAGCAGTGAAGAGGTAGGCGCAGACTATGGCTACACCTTC. It encodes CASSEEVGADYGYTF.

This sequence joins TRBV18 and TRBJ1-2, with D hard to call. CDR1 is KGHSH and CDR2 is LQKENI in the germline V gene. The CDR3 runs to 14 residues. Trimming removed 0 bases from V and 0 bases from J, with 5 bases in between. DNA of the CDR3: TGTGCCAGCTCACCACCATCCCCTAACTATGGCTACACCTTC. Its protein product is CASSPPSPNYGYTF.

V gene TRBV5-1 combines with J gene TRBJ1-1; D unresolved. CDR3 length: 12 residues. Germline CDR1 SGHRS, CDR2 YFSETQ. V was clipped by 1 base and J by 8 bases, with 9 bases between them. CDR3 DNA: TGCGCCAGCAGCTTGCCTGACTGGGAAGCTTTCTTT. It encodes CASSLPDWEAFF.

The sample holds one count of this clone. V gene TRBV30 combines with J gene TRBJ1-2, with 7 bases matching TRBD1. Unmatched junction bases numbered 4, after V lost 5 bases and J lost 4 bases. This CDR3 region has 12 residues. CDR1 is GTSNPN, CDR2 SVGIG, per germline (reference sequence). CDR3 sequence: CAWGTDIYGYTF. The DNA for the CDR3 is TGTGCCTGGGGGACAGATATCTATGGCTACACCTTC.

This clone was detected a few times. J is TRBJ1-2 and V is TRBV15; 7 bases align to TRBD1. The CDR3 loop spans 13 amino acids. J gave up 8 bases and V 1 base, and 4 bases lay outside the gene matches. Germline assignment: CDR1 LNHNV and CDR2 YYDKDF (reference sequence). CDR3 DNA sequence: TGTGCCACCAGCAGAGGACAGGGAGTGGGCTACACCTTC. It yields the protein CATSRGQGVGYTF.

The chain employs TRBV6-5 and TRBJ2-1; no clear D gene. Per germline, CDR1 MNHEY and CDR2 SVGAGI. The V end lost 7 bases, the J end lost 8 bases, and 12 bases lay between the germline ends. This CDR3 contains 12 residues. CDR3 sequence (DNA): TGTGCCAGCACCGACCCTGGGGATGAGCAGTTCTTC. Translated: CASTDPGDEQFF.

This chain links TRBV30 with TRBJ1-5; a weak D match, TRBD1 (5 bases). Germline V CDR1 and CDR2: GTSNPN, SVGIG (reference sequence). This CDR3 has 13 amino acids. Trimming pared 3 bases from V and 5 bases from J, leaving 11 bases between. The CDR3 is CAWRGGGDQPQHF. CDR3 bases: TGTGCCTGGAGGGGGGGAGGGGATCAGCCCCAGCATTTT.